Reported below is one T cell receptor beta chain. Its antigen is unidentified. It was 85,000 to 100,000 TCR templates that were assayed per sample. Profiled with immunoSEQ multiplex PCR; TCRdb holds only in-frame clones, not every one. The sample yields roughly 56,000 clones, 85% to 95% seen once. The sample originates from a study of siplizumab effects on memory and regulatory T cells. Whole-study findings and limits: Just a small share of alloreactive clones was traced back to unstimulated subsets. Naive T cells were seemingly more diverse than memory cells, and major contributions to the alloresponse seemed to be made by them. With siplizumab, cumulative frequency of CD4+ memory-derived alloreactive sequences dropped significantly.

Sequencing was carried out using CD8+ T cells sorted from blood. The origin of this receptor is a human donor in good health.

The CDR3 nucleotides read TGTGCCAGTAGTATTCTTGGTAACACCGGGGAGCTGTTTTTT. Its protein product is CASSILGNTGELFF. The chain uses TRBV19 and TRBJ2-2; D is unresolved. Germline V gene data show CDR1 as LNHDA and CDR2 as SQIVND (reference sequence). This CDR3 comprises 14 residues. The V end lost 3 bases, the J end lost 2 bases, and 7 bases lay between the germline ends. The full variable domain, completed using reference TRBV19 and TRBJ2-2, is DGGITQSPKYLFRKEGQNVTLSCEQNLNHDAMYWYRQDPGQGLRLIYYSQIVNDFQKGDIAEGYSVSREKKESFPLTVTSAQKNPTAFYLCASSILGNTGELFFGEGSRLTVL.